The clone carrying this T cell receptor (beta chain) came up once. Its matching antigen is unknown. With 6 bases clipped from V and 2 bases from J, the junction kept 6 bases outside the gene matches. The CDR3 contains 14 residues. Looked up from germline, CDR1 is MNHNS and CDR2 is SASEGT. The entry originates in a study of cytomegalovirus exposure and HLA in healthy donors. Study conclusions and caveats: The HLA-A and HLA-B alleles of most subjects were reportedly predicted accurately from TCR beta sequences. A cluster of highly shared sequence variants was likely a sequencing artifact.

The PCR used 60 Vbeta and 13 Jbeta primers. TCRdb's copy holds only in-frame clones and misses some; the assay was immunoSEQ multiplex PCR. The sample has some 150,000 clones, about four fifths seen once. This receptor was taken from a man between 18 and 35 years old in good health and CMV-seronegative. The V call is TRBV6-1, the J call TRBJ2-7, with 8 positions matching TRBD1. Sequencing was carried out using PBMCs. The CDR3 is CASRVGQGTYEQYV. The CDR3 bases are TGTGCCAGCAGGGTTGGACAGGGCACCTACGAGCAGTACGTC.